Here is one TCR beta chain with its context. Relative to the germline gene, one junction end is altered; a read error may explain this. The record originates from a study of Ad26.COV2.S vaccination and SARS-CoV-2 variants. Produced via immunoSEQ multiplex PCR; TCRdb's table is partial and in-frame only. The top ten hold about 3.9% of the sample, which has about 350,000 clones, about 91% seen once. The CDR3 loop spans 12 amino acids. Germline V lookup: CDR1 LNHDA, CDR2 SQIVND (reference sequence). The rearrangement uses TRBV19 and TRBJ1-2; unclear D gene. Sequencing was performed on peripheral blood, taken after recovery from COVID-19. The sequence derives from a human donor who had recovered from COVID-19. The CDR3 region is CASKRPNYGYAF. CDR3 in DNA: TGTGCCAGCAAAAGGCCTAACTATGGCTACGCCTTC.